The sequence of this T cell receptor (beta chain) was determined in a study of T cell responses to AZD1222 COVID-19 vaccine. Findings and limits, study-wide: Mapped onto spike, vaccine-associated CD4 TCRs spanned it and were dominant at 160-218 and 743-854. Clonal diversity may have been underestimated, and the donors were mostly white British, with more females than males.

Germline lookup yields CDR1 LGHNA and CDR2 YNFKEQ. CDR3 size: 17 residues. Deletions cut 3 bases from V and 0 bases from J, with 15 bases between. Data came from immunoSEQ multiplex PCR; TCRdb stores just in-frame clones and leaves some out. The profile shows 140,000 to 150,000 clones, 80% to 95% of them singletons. With regard to this clone: Its specificity is not known.

The V gene is TRBV4-2, the J gene TRBJ1-5; D may be TRBD1 (5 bases). This receptor was taken from an adult in good health. The sample here was peripheral blood, taken on day 0 of MenACWY control vaccination. The CDR3 DNA reads as TGTGCCAGCAGCCAGGCCGGCGGGGCGGATAGCAATCAGCCCCAGCATTTT. This encodes CASSQAGGADSNQPQHF.